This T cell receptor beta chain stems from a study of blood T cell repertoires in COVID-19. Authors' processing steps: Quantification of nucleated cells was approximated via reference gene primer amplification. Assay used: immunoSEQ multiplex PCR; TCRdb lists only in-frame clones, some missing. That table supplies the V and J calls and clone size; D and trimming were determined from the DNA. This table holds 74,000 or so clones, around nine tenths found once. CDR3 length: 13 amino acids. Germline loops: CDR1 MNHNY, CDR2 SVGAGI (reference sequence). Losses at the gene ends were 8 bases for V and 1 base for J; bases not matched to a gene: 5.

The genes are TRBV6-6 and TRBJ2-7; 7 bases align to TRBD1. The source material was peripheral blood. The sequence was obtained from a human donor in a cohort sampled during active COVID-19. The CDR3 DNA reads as TGTGCCAGCGGCTTGACAGGGTCCTACGAGCAGTACTTC. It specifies CASGLTGSYEQYF.